Sequencing of this T cell receptor (beta chain) was carried out in a study of cytomegalovirus exposure and HLA in healthy donors. General study findings and limits: In an earlier analysis, productive rearrangement rates for most beta V segments clustered near 87% or 30%.

The primer mix had 60 Vbeta and 13 Jbeta primers. Sequencing used immunoSEQ multiplex PCR; TCRdb keeps in-frame clones, though not all of them. The sample consists of under 150,000 clones, roughly three quarters of them appearing once. The trim removed 3 bases at V and 7 bases at J, leaving 13 bases unmatched. Germline loops: CDR1 KGHSH, CDR2 LQKENI. This CDR3 spans 16 amino acids. About this clone: Its antigen is not known.

This chain joins TRBV18 and TRBJ2-5, with 8 bases fitting TRBD1. The sequenced sample consisted of PBMCs. The sequence was obtained from a woman in her forties or fifties in good health and CMV-seronegative. CDR3 nucleotides: TGTGCCAGCTCACCTTGGACAGGGAGAGGGGAAGTGACCCAGTACTTC. This codes for CASSPWTGRGEVTQYF.